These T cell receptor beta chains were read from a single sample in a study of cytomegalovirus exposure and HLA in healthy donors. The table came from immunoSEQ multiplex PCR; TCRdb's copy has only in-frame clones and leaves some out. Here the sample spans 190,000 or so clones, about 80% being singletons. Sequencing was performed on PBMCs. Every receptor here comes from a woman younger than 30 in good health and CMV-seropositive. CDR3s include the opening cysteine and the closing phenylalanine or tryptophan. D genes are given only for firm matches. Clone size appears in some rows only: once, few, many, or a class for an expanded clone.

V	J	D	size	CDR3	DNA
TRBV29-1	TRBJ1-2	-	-	CSVESGVGGYTF	TGCAGCGTTGAATCGGGGGTAGGTGGCTACACCTTC
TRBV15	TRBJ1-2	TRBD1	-	CATRSTGTGPNYGYTF	TGTGCCACCAGGTCGACCGGGACAGGGCCGAACTATGGCTACACCTTC
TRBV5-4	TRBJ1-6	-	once	CASSSGVSYNSPLHF	TGTGCCAGCAGCTCAGGGGTGTCCTATAATTCACCCCTCCACTTT
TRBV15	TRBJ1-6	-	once	CATSKGENNSPLHF	TGTGCCACCAGTAAGGGGGAAAATAATTCACCCCTCCACTTT
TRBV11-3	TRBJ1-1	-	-	CASSLDPGAGAEAFF	TGTGCCAGCAGCTTAGATCCAGGGGCGGGGGCTGAAGCTTTCTTT
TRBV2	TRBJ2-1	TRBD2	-	CASSTLAGPYNEQFF	TGTGCCAGCAGCACATTAGCGGGGCCCTACAATGAGCAGTTCTTC
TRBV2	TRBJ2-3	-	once	CASLADTQYF	TGTGCCAGCTTAGCAGATACGCAGTATTTT
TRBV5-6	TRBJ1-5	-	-	CASSLRRDQPQHF	TGTGCCAGCAGCTTGAGGCGGGATCAGCCCCAGCATTTT
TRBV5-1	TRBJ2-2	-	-	CASSLSPQRSTGELFF	TGCGCCAGCAGCTTGAGCCCGCAAAGGAGCACCGGGGAGCTGTTTTTT
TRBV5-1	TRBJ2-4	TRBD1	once	CASSLGGDRESIQYF	TGCGCCAGCAGCTTGGGTGGGGACAGGGAAAGCATTCAGTACTTC
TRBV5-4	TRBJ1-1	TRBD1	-	CASSSTGATEAFF	TGTGCCAGCAGCTCCACAGGGGCAACTGAAGCTTTCTTT
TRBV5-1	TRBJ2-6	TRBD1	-	CASNYITGQGAPGANVLTF	TGCGCCAGCAACTATATCACGGGACAGGGGGCGCCTGGGGCCAACGTCCTGACTTTC
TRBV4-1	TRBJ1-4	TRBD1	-	CASSQGQYNEKLFF	TGCGCCAGCAGCCAGGGACAGTATAATGAAAAACTGTTTTTT
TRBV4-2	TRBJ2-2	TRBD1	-	CASSRLQGANTGELFF	TGTGCCAGCAGCCGCCTACAGGGGGCGAACACCGGGGAGCTGTTTTTT
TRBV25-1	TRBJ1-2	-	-	CASLDRANYGYTF	TGTGCCAGCTTGGACAGAGCCAACTATGGCTACACCTTC
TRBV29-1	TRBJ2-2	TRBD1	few	CSVEGGGAIGELFF	TGCAGCGTTGAAGGAGGGGGCGCGATCGGGGAGCTGTTTTTT
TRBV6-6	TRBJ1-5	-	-	CASSYPERGQPQHF	TGTGCCAGCAGTTATCCTGAAAGGGGTCAGCCCCAGCATTTT
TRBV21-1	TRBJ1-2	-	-	CASSNRAIHYGYTF	TGTGCCAGCAGCAACAGGGCGATCCACTATGGCTACACCTTC
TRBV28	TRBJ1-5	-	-	CASSFPSKIYSNQPQHF	TGTGCCAGCAGTTTTCCGAGTAAGATTTATAGCAATCAGCCCCAGCATTTT
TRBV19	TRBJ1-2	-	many	CASTPGRVYGYTF	TGTGCCAGTACCCCGGGCAGGGTCTATGGCTACACCTTC
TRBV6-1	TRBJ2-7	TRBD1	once	CASSEGGASSYEQYF	TGTGCCAGCAGCGAAGGGGGCGCAAGCTCCTACGAGCAGTACTTC
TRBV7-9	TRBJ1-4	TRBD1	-	CASSLDQGAPGEKLFF	TGTGCCAGCAGCTTAGATCAGGGGGCGCCGGGTGAAAAACTGTTTTTT
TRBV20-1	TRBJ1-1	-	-	CNSRINTEAFF	TGCAACTCCAGGATAAACACTGAAGCTTTCTTT
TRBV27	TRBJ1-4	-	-	CASSLSWGRINEKLFF	TGTGCCAGCAGTTTATCTTGGGGGCGGATAAATGAAAAACTGTTTTTT
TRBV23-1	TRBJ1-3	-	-	CASSHPMLTIYF	TGCGCCAGCAGTCACCCTATGCTCACCATATATTTT
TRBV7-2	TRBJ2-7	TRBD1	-	CASSSDRGLFEQYF	TGTGCCAGCAGCTCGGACAGGGGTCTATTCGAGCAGTACTTC
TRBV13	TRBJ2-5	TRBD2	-	CASSMSRGEPQETQYF	TGTGCCAGCAGCATGTCGCGGGGGGAACCCCAAGAGACCCAGTACTTC
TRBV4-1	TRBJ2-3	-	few	CASSTRGLLTDTQYF	TGCGCCAGCAGCACGCGCGGACTACTCACAGATACGCAGTATTTT
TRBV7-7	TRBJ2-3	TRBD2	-	CAISQSREWAGGPDTQYF	TGTGCCATAAGCCAGTCCCGAGAGTGGGCGGGGGGGCCTGATACGCAGTATTTT
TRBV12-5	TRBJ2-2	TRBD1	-	CASGLGGTVGTGELFF	TGTGCTAGTGGTTTGGGGGGGACAGTCGGCACCGGGGAGCTGTTTTTT
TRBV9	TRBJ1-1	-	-	CASSGGITEAFF	TGTGCCAGCAGTGGGGGGATCACTGAAGCTTTCTTT
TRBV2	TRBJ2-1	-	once	CASSFGAPGEQFF	TGTGCCAGCAGTTTTGGGGCCCCAGGGGAGCAGTTCTTC
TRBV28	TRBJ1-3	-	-	CASSLTVISGNTIYF	TGTGCCAGCAGCCTGACAGTAATCTCTGGAAACACCATATATTTT
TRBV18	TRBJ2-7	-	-	CASSPTVGDSYEQYF	TGTGCCAGCTCACCAACAGTCGGGGACTCCTACGAGCAGTACTTC
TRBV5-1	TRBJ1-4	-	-	CASSLSRGSDEKLFF	TGCGCCAGCAGCTTGAGTCGGGGTTCAGATGAAAAACTGTTTTTT
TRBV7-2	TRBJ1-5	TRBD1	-	CASSLGQGASQPQHF	TGTGCCAGCAGCTTAGGTCAGGGGGCGAGTCAGCCCCAGCATTTT
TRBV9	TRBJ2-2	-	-	CASSVATDANTGELFF	TGTGCCAGCAGCGTAGCGACAGACGCGAACACCGGGGAGCTGTTTTTT
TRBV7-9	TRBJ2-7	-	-	CASSAPGKQGFHEQYF	TGTGCCAGCAGCGCTCCGGGAAAACAGGGTTTCCACGAGCAGTACTTC
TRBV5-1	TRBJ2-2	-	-	CASSSGQSTGELFF	TGCGCCAGCAGTTCTGGACAGTCCACCGGGGAGCTGTTTTTT
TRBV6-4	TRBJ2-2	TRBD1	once	CASSAGTDTGELFF	TGTGCCAGCAGTGCGGGGACAGACACCGGGGAGCTGTTTTTT
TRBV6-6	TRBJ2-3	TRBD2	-	CASKLAGSTDTQYF	TGTGCCAGCAAACTAGCGGGGAGCACAGATACGCAGTATTTT
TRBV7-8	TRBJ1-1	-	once	CASSSDSLENTEAFF	TGTGCCAGCAGCTCAGACAGCTTAGAGAACACTGAAGCTTTCTTT
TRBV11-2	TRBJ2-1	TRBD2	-	CASSSVSGGPYEQFF	TGTGCCAGCAGCTCCGTTAGCGGGGGGCCATATGAGCAGTTCTTC
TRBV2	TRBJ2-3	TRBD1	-	CASSGKDGTETTDTQYF	TGTGCCAGCAGTGGCAAGGACGGGACAGAGACAACAGATACGCAGTATTTT
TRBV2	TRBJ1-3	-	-	CASSRESAGNTIYF	TGTGCCAGCTCCAGGGAATCCGCTGGAAACACCATATATTTT
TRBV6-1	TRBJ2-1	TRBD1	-	CASRDRDQNNEQFF	TGTGCCAGCCGGGACAGAGACCAAAACAATGAGCAGTTCTTC
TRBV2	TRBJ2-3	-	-	CASSQSPDTQYF	TGTGCCAGCAGTCAAAGCCCAGATACGCAGTATTTT
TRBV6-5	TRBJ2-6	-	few	CATTSGANVLTF	TGTGCCACCACTTCTGGGGCCAACGTCCTGACTTTC
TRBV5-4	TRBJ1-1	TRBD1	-	CASRSGTVTEAFF	TGTGCCAGCAGGTCCGGGACAGTAACTGAAGCTTTCTTT
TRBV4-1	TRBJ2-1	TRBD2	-	CASSQDNRGGLPYNEQFF	TGCGCCAGCAGCCAAGACAACCGGGGGGGCCTTCCCTACAATGAGCAGTTCTTC
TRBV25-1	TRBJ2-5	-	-	CASSEYPLQETQYF	TGTGCCAGCAGTGAATATCCGTTGCAAGAGACCCAGTACTTC
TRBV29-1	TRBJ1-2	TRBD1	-	CSVVQGARNANYGYTF	TGCAGCGTTGTGCAGGGGGCGCGGAATGCCAACTATGGCTACACCTTC
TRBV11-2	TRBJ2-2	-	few	CASSSLTGKNTGELFF	TGTGCCAGCAGCTCCCTGACAGGCAAGAACACCGGGGAGCTGTTTTTT
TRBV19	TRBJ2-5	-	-	CASSRNRDWARETQYF	TGTGCCAGTAGTAGAAACAGGGATTGGGCAAGAGAGACCCAGTACTTC
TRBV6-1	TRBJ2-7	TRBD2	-	CASSWGGEQYF	TGTGCCAGCAGTTGGGGGGGCGAGCAGTACTTC
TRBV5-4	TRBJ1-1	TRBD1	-	CASSTGTAASAGSEAFF	TGTGCCAGCAGCACCGGGACAGCTGCTTCGGCAGGGTCTGAAGCTTTCTTT
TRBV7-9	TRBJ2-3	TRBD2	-	CASSYLSGGTDTQYF	TGTGCCAGCAGCTACCTTAGCGGGGGCACAGATACGCAGTATTTT
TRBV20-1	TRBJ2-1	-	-	CSASRNEQFF	TGCAGTGCTAGCCGCAATGAGCAGTTCTTC
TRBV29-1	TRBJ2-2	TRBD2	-	CSARMGGSAGELFF	TGCAGCGCCCGAATGGGGGGGTCGGCCGGGGAGCTGTTTTTT